This TCR beta chain was sequenced in a study of cytomegalovirus exposure and HLA in healthy donors (TCRdb year 2017). Context from the whole study: According to an earlier analysis of 587 of the donors, 150 million to 200 million T cells yielded over 100 million unique TCR beta sequences and about 300 Gb of sequence data. Roughly 300 gigabases of sequencing data and approximately 92 million unique TCR sequences made up an early release that covered 500 to 650 HLA-typed donors. Of the roughly 400 genotyped donors, approximately 80% were placed in the genetic ancestry cluster associated with self-reported Caucasian donors. The study aimed to test whether cataloging public T cell receptors could reveal signatures of past pathogen exposure. The study profiled the T cell repertoires of 550 to 700 subjects by immunosequencing and related them to cytomegalovirus serostatus. In addition to the first cohort of 666 subjects, a separate validation cohort of 130 or so different subjects was used. To predict cytomegalovirus infection status, the study combined high-throughput TCR immunosequencing, statistical association of individual TCRs with disease status, and machine learning. A later analysis re-examined previously published TCR beta repertoires from 600 to 700 donors and added high-resolution HLA genotyping to investigate patterns of TCR occurrence. Rather than drawing on any new phenotypic data, the later analysis identified candidate immune exposures from TCR beta sequences and the way those sequences occurred across donors. An earlier analysis of some 500 of the donors applied high-throughput TCR beta sequencing to assess whether each TCR beta V gene segment acted as functional or pseudogenic. Donor age, sex, ethnicity and CMV serostatus were compiled alongside the repertoire data. A later genetic analysis took genome-wide SNP genotypes for about 60% of the roughly 670 donors and used that subset as a discovery cohort. All discovery cohort repertoires had been generated using a single sequencing platform. HLA typing covered class I and class II loci at four-digit resolution. The number of donors typed differed by locus, with about 629-630 for A, B, C, DRB1 and DQB1, more than 500 for DQA1, over 600 for DPA1, and some 440 for DPB1. Four or five DR-DQ haplotypes were treated as single units for association and clustering because of strong linkage in the cohort. Among roughly 370 genotyped donors of the cohort, an average of around 240,000 unique TCR beta nucleotide sequences were sequenced per donor, around 20% of them non-productive.

Library method: the immunoSEQ multiplex PCR assay. For the multiplex PCR, a mixture combining 60 forward primers for TCR Vbeta segments and 13 reverse primers for TCR Jbeta segments was used. Amplification of the CDR3 region of rearranged TCR beta genes was performed with a multiplex PCR assay on genomic DNA. Amplified TCR beta libraries were sequenced as 87-base-pair reads on the Illumina HiSeq System. The authors' analysis ran thus. A later analysis tallied around 82 million unique TCR beta chains across the approximately 670 repertoires, and approximately 12 million of those chains were shared by two or more donors. To remove PCR and sequencing errors, raw reads were error-corrected and collapsed into unique sequences using a nearest-neighbor algorithm that merged closely related sequences. V, D and J gene segments were assigned by aligning CDR3 sequences to IMGT reference sequences. For a sequence to be retained, a match of at least six nucleotides was required to both a V gene segment and a J gene segment. Rearrangements were classified as productive when the CDR3 lacked stop codons and remained in frame with V and J, and all other rearrangements were classified as non-productive. CDR3 was defined according to IMGT convention as the region running from the second conserved V-encoded cysteine to the conserved J-encoded phenylalanine. Sequences without an unambiguous match to a single V gene segment were excluded from the earlier analysis of almost 600 of the donors. In an earlier analysis of roughly 500 of the donors, V segments were called functional above 56.7% productive rearrangements and were called segregating when the between-donor standard deviation exceeded 5%. To diagnose cytomegalovirus status from the catalog of TCR beta chain sequences, a statistical classification framework was built. In a later analysis, V and J genes were assigned by comparing TCR nucleotide sequences against IMGT/GENE-DB human TR gene sequences. In a later analysis, CDR3 sequences and most-parsimonious VDJ recombination scenarios were assigned using the TCRdist pipeline. In a later analysis, each TCR beta chain was defined by its CDR3 amino acid sequence together with its V-gene family, and reads without a unique V-gene family were excluded. A later analysis removed 550 to 700 highly shared, low-generation-probability nucleotide sequences to deal with suspected cross-contamination and a sequencing artifact. For each public chain, a later analysis derived a clonal expansion index from normalized ranks of inferred template counts within each repertoire. In a later analysis, generation probabilities were computed using a VDJ recombination model fitted to out-of-frame rearrangements, and the results were checked against IGoR. Hypergeometric tests were used in a later analysis to score TCR-TCR, TCR-HLA and TCR-CMV co-occurrence, with a repertoire-size bias correction applied to the TCR pairs. To estimate false discovery rates, a later analysis permuted the HLA or CMV assignments 20 times. In a later analysis, co-occurring TCRs were grouped with DBSCAN, and TCRdist sequence similarity was added when clustering was performed within HLA-allele-positive subsets. For co-occurrence clustering, repertoires with fewer than 30,000 or more than 120,000 public chains were excluded, along with roughly 5 repertoires with anomalous nucleotide sharing. TCRdb took this table from immuneACCESS and kept in-frame rearrangements with V and J called. Such tables lack part of the clones; where checked against another copy, unresolved V genes explain under half of the gap, and the rest is unexplained. That table furnishes V, J and clone size, whereas the DNA furnished D and trimming. The sample table holds some 150,000 clones, of which about 76% were seen once. Roughly 7.1% of the sample is held by the ten biggest clonotypes.

The germline V gene sets CDR1 to SGHNT and CDR2 to YENEEA. The CDR3 contains 15 residues, cysteine and phenylalanine counted. CDR3 DNA only is kept here, 45 bases in frame from base 1. Between the V and J ends, shortened by 6 bases and 3 bases respectively, the junction contains 17 bases. Points the paper makes about the study in general: Most TCR sequences were seen in very few donors, while some public TCRs were found in many individuals. The classifier was reported to diagnose cytomegalovirus status with high specificity and sensitivity in both the original cohort and the validation cohort. At a false discovery rate of 0.05, a later analysis linked under 20,000 TCR beta sequences to specific HLA alleles. A further reported finding was that TCR beta sequences accurately predicted the HLA-A and HLA-B alleles for most subjects in the first cohort. Because counts were too low, 15 or so rarely observed V segments, including chromosome 9 orphons, were excluded from the earlier analysis of fewer than 650 of the donors. Because some donors lacked HLA typing at each locus, the association tests relied only on the typed subset. Some IMGT-functional V segments, including TRBV6-2 and TRBV6-3, could not be told apart with the 87-base-pair reads, so those segments were excluded. Linkage disequilibrium might explain the correlated functional status among segregating V segments, but an unknown experimental factor could not be ruled out. In an earlier analysis of approximately 590 of the donors, most TCR beta V segments appeared in productive rearrangements about 90% or about 30% of the time, broadly matching IMGT annotations. A group of highly shared sequence variants was considered likely to be a technical artifact of the sequencing pipeline. A later genetic analysis associated a missense DCLRE1C variant with V-gene and J-gene trimming of TCR beta chains, and an independent cohort replicated the association. Sequencing depth was assumed to be roughly uniform across donors in the presence/absence analyses, though that assumption may not hold. When HLA alleles, especially DR and DQ, strongly co-occurred, attributing TCR associations to individual alleles was difficult. In a later analysis, the rate of TCR association differed among HLA loci, with DRB1 alleles having the most associated TCRs and HLA-C alleles having the fewest. A later analysis found that HLA-associated TCR beta chains were more clonally expanded and had lower generation probabilities than equally common non-associated chains. The only immune exposure information available for the cohort was CMV serostatus. A few of the identified cytomegalovirus-associated TCR beta chains were confirmed in vitro to be specific for cytomegalovirus antigens. A later analysis found that most CMV-associated TCR beta chains appeared HLA-restricted, with HLA associations seemingly driven largely by CMV exposure. A later analysis reported that several top co-occurrence clusters appeared linked to parvovirus B19, influenza, CMV and Epstein-Barr virus. The authors suggested that the approach could potentially be extended to other disease states and immunological phenotypes. The study gave a list of about 160 TCR beta chains associated with cytomegalovirus. In a later genetic analysis, fewer N-insertions in productive TCRs were reported among donors in an Asian-associated ancestry cluster than the roughly 700-donor mean. Only TCR beta chains were sequenced in this cohort, and the absence of alpha or paired-chain data limited detectable features.

This clone was picked up a small number of times. No antigen is known for it. The sample holds no much larger clone one base away, and base qualities are not on file. The cohort consisted of 600 to 700 healthy bone marrow donors. At the time of sampling, all cohort members were nominally healthy, though unrecorded immune exposures were likely present. The donor was CMV seropositive and belonged to the group of more than 250 seropositive cohort members. Each donor provided a peripheral blood sample, and peripheral blood mononuclear cells were used for TCR beta sequencing. Genomic DNA was extracted from the blood cell samples with the Qiagen DNeasy Blood Extraction Kit.

Recombination linked TRBV11-3 to TRBJ1-1; the best D guess is TRBD1, with 6 bases matching. This TCR was sampled from a man aged 25-40 years in good health and CMV-seropositive. The sequencing input was PBMCs. The CDR3 loop reads CASSQQGHEDTEAFF. The DNA is as follows: TGTGCCAGCAGTCAACAGGGACATGAGGACACTGAAGCTTTCTTT.